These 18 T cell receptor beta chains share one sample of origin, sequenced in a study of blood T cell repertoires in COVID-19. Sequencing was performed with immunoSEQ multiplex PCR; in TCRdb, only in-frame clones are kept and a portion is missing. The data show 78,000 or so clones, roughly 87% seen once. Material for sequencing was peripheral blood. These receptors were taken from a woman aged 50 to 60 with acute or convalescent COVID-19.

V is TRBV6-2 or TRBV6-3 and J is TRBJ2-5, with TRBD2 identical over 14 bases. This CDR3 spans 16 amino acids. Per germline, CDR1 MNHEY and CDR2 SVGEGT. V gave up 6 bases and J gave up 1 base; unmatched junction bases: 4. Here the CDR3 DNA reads TGTGCCAGCAGCCTGGGACTAGCGGGAGCCCAAGAGACCCAGTACTTC. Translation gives CASSLGLAGAQETQYF.

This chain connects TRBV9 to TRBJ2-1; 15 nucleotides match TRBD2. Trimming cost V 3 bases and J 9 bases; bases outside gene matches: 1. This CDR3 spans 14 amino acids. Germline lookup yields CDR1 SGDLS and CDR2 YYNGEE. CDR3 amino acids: CASSGTSGRGEQFF. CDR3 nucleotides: TGTGCCAGCAGCGGGACTAGCGGGAGGGGTGAGCAGTTCTTC.

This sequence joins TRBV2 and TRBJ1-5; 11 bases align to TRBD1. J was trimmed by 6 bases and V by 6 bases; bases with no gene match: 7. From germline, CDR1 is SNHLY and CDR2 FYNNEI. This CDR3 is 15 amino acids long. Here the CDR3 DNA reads TGTGCCAGCAGCGGGGACAGGGGGGTAGGTCAGCCCCAGCATTTT. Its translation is CASSGDRGVGQPQHF.

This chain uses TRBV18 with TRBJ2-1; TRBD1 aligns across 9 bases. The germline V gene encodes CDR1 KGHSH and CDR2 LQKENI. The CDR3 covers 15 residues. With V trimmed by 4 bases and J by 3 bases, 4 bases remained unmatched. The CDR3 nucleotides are TGTGCCAGCTCACGTGGGACAGGGTACTACAATGAGCAGTTCTTC. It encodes CASSRGTGYYNEQFF.

The CDR3 spells CASSTMAGPYQPQHF. The CDR3 DNA sequence: TGCGCCAGCAGCACCATGGCAGGGCCCTATCAGCCCCAGCATTTT. This chain uses TRBV5-1 with TRBJ1-5; possible D gene TRBD1, 5 bases. Germline V gene lookup returns CDR1 SGHRS and CDR2 YFSETQ. CDR3 length: 15 amino acids. V was trimmed by 4 bases and J by 5 bases, leaving 16 bases between them. Together with reference TRBV5-1 and TRBJ1-5, the CDR3 gives the full variable domain: KAGVTQTPRYLIKTRGQQVTLSCSPISGHRSVSWYQQTPGQGLQFLFEYFSETQRNKGNFPGRFSGRQFSNSRSEMNVSTLELGDSALYLCASSTMAGPYQPQHFGDGTRLSIL.

The CDR3 DNA is TGTGCCAGCTCACCACGAAATAAAGGGACAGGGGGCTTCCGAGAAAAACTGTTTTTT. Amino acids: CASSPRNKGTGGFREKLFF. The chain employs TRBV18 and TRBJ1-4, with TRBD1 identical over 12 bases. Trimming cost V 1 base and J 8 bases; bases outside gene matches: 14. CDR1 and CDR2 from the germline V gene are KGHSH and LQKENI. The CDR3 spans 19 residues.

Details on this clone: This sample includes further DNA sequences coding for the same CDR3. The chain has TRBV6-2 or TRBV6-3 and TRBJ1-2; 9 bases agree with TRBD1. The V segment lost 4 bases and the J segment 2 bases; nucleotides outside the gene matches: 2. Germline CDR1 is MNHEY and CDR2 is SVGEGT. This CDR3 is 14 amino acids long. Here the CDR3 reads CASSSGTGNYGYTF. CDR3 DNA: TGTGCCAGCAGTTCCGGGACAGGGAACTATGGCTACACCTTC.

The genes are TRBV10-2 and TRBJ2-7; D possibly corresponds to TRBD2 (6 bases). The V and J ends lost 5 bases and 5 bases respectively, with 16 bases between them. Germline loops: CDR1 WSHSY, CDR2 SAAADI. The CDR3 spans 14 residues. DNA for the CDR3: TGCGCCAGCAGTCAAGACCGGGAGCTCGACGAGCAGTACTTC. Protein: CASSQDRELDEQYF.

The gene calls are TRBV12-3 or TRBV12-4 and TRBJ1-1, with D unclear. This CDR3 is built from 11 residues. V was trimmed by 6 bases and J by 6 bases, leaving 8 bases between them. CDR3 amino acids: CASRTEAEAFF. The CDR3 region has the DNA TGTGCCAGCAGAACGGAGGCTGAAGCTTTCTTT.

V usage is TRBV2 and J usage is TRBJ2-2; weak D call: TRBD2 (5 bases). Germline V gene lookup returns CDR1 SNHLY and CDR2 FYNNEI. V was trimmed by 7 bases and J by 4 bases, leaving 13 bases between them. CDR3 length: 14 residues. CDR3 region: CASTHRETTGELFF. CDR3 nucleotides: TGTGCCAGCACTCATCGGGAAACCACCGGGGAGCTGTTTTTT.

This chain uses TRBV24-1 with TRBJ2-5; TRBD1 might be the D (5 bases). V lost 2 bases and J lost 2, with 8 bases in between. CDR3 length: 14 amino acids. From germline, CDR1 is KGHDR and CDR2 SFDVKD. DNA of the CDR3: TGTGCCACCAGTGATTGGGGCAGGCAAGAGACCCAGTACTTC. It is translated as CATSDWGRQETQYF.

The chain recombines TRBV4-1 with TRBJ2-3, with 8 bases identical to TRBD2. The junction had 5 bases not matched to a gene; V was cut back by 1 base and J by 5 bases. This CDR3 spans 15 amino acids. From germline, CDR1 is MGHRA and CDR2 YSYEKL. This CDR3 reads CASSQGSGGRDTQYF. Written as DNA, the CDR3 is TGCGCCAGCAGCCAAGGGAGCGGGGGTAGAGATACGCAGTATTTT.

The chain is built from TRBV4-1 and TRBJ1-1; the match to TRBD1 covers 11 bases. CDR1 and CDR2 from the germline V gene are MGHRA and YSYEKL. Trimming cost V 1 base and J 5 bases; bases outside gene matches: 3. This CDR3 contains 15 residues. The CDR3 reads CASSQVGQGETEAFF. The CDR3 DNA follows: TGCGCCAGCAGCCAAGTGGGACAGGGGGAGACTGAAGCTTTCTTT.

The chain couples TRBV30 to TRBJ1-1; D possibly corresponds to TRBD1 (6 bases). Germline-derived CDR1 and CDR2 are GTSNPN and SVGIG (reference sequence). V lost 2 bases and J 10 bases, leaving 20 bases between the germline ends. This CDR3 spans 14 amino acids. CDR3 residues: CAWSLGGASRRAFF. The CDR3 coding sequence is TGTGCCTGGAGTCTGGGGGGGGCCAGCAGGCGAGCTTTCTTT.

In DNA, the CDR3 is TGCAGCGTTGAAGCGAGGACGAACACCGGGGAGCTGTTTTTT. Residues: CSVEARTNTGELFF. The chain employs TRBV29-1 and TRBJ2-2; D not resolved. There are 14 residues in the CDR3. CDR1 is SQVTM and CDR2 is ANQGSEA in the germline V gene. Trimming took 1 base from V and 0 from J, leaving 6 bases between them.

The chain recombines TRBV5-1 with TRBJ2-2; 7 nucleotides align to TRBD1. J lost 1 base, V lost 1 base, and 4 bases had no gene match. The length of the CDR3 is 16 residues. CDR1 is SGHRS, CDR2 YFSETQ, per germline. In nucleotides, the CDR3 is TGCGCCAGCAGCTTGACCTCAGGGGGGAACACCGGGGAGCTGTTTTTT. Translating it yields CASSLTSGGNTGELFF.

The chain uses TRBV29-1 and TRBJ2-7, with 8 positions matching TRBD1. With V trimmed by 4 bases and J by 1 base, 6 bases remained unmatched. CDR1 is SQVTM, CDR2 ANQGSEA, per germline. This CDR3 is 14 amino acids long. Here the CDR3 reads CSVAGQGGSYEQYF. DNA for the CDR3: TGCAGCGTTGCTGGACAGGGTGGGTCCTACGAGCAGTACTTC.

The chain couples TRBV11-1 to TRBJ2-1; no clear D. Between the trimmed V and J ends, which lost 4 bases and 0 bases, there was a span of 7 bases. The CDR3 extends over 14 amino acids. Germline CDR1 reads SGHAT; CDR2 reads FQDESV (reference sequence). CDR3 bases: TGTGCCAGCAGCTCGCGAAGCTCCTACAATGAGCAGTTCTTC. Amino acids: CASSSRSSYNEQFF.